The clone carrying this TCR beta chain was detected ten times or more. The use of a sample-barcoded 5' primer and a J-beta primer mix characterized a second PCR of roughly 6 to 11 cycles. TCRdb passed the 5' RACE reads through MiXCR, listing each CDR3 protein once. The table records about 930,000 distinct CDR3 sequences, around 29% of them present only once. These data belong to a study of blood T cells in healthy people across ages. Study in general: Per every two T cells, about one barcoded beta molecule was captured by template switching.

The germline gives CDR1 SGHTA, CDR2 FQGTGA. There are 16 residues in the CDR3. Unmatched junction bases numbered 3, after V lost 0 bases and J lost 3 bases. In addition, the sample was reused for a study of T cells of mothers and their children. Per that study: Donation involved three healthy Caucasian mothers and the six children that they had. Reads obtained per mother exceeded 10 million TCR beta CDR3 reads, with roughly 3 million obtained per child.

The origin of this receptor is a woman aged 40 to 50 in good health. V is TRBV7-3 and J is TRBJ2-3; 10 bases map to TRBD1. Sequencing was done on a sample of blood. The DNA for the CDR3 is TGTGCCAGCAGCTTAACGGCGGGACAGGGGACAGATACGCAGTATTTT. Translating it yields CASSLTAGQGTDTQYF.